This entry lists 25 T cell receptor beta chains sequenced from one sample in a study of T cell responses to AZD1222 COVID-19 vaccine. Sequenced by immunoSEQ multiplex PCR; TCRdb stores in-frame clones only, minus some. The table has about 110,000 clones, about 94% seen once. The material was peripheral blood, obtained 28 days after the second AZD1222 dose. The receptor source for this set is an adult who received the AZD1222 COVID-19 vaccine.

V is TRBV10-2 and J is TRBJ1-1; D not resolved. Germline V gene lookup returns CDR1 WSHSY and CDR2 SAAADI. The CDR3 runs 11 residues. With 5 bases removed from V and 11 bases from J, the gap between germline ends came to 12 bases. The CDR3 loop reads CASSIGGEAFF. The CDR3 DNA reads TGCGCCAGCAGTATCGGTGGGGAGGCTTTCTTT.

This clone is a singleton in its sample. V usage is TRBV7-9 and J usage is TRBJ1-2; unclear D gene. The CDR3 sequence is 13 residues long. The germline V and J ends were trimmed by 4 bases and 1 base, with 7 bases remaining between them. Germline V gene data show CDR1 as SEHNR and CDR2 as FQNEAQ (reference sequence). CDR3 coding DNA: TGTGCCAGCAGCTCACGCGTTAACTATGGCTACACCTTC. This gives the protein CASSSRVNYGYTF.

The chain is built from TRBV6-5 and TRBJ1-6; 7 positions agree with TRBD1. With 9 bases clipped from V and 7 bases from J, the junction kept 3 bases outside the gene matches. The CDR3 is 12 residues long. Germline CDR1 MNHEY, CDR2 SVGAGI. The CDR3 loop is CASRDSNSPLHF. CDR3 bases: TGTGCCAGTAGGGACAGCAATTCACCCCTCCACTTT.

The chain employs TRBV10-3 and TRBJ2-7; D remains ambiguous. The CDR3 is 10 amino acids. Trimming cost V 8 bases and J 0 bases, with 2 bases left between them. Germline-derived CDR1 and CDR2 are ENHRY and SYGVKD. The CDR3 sequence: CAIGSYEQYF. The CDR3 DNA reads as TGTGCCATCGGCTCCTACGAGCAGTACTTC.

The chain couples TRBV11-2 to TRBJ2-1; possibly TRBD1 for D (6 bases). The V and J ends lost 7 bases and 4 bases respectively, with 11 bases between them. The CDR3 extends over 13 amino acids. Germline assignment: CDR1 SGHAT and CDR2 FQNNGV. The CDR3 nucleotides are TGTGCCAGCAAGGGGGAGAGGTACAATGAGCAGTTCTTC. Amino acid sequence: CASKGERYNEQFF.

The J gene is TRBJ1-1, the V gene TRBV5-1; the match to TRBD1 covers 11 bases. J lost 0 bases, V lost 4 bases, and 11 bases had no gene match. CDR1 and CDR2 (germline): SGHRS, YFSETQ. The CDR3 is 18 residues long. In nucleotides, the CDR3 is TGCGCCAGCAGCGGAAGGACAGGGGGCGCAAGGATGAACACTGAAGCTTTCTTT. Its translation: CASSGRTGGARMNTEAFF.

This sequence joins TRBV3-1 (or the pseudogene TRBV3-2) and TRBJ1-2; no reliable D call. Germline CDR1 LGHDT, CDR2 YNNKEL (reference sequence). The length of the CDR3 is 13 residues. Trimming cost V 1 base and J 7 bases, with 10 bases left between them. The CDR3 nucleotides read TGTGCCAGCAGCCAAGTAGGCAACCTTGGCTACACCTTC. As protein: CASSQVGNLGYTF.

The V gene is TRBV28, the J gene TRBJ1-2; D remains ambiguous. This CDR3 comprises 13 residues. Germline loops: CDR1 MDHEN, CDR2 SYDVKM. V dropped 3 bases and J dropped 1 base, with 6 bases sitting between them. This chain's CDR3 is CASSLTDNYGYTF. Here the CDR3 DNA reads TGTGCCAGCAGTTTGACGGATAACTATGGCTACACCTTC.

V is TRBV6-1 and J is TRBJ1-1, with D uncertain. Germline V gene sequence: CDR1 MNHNS, CDR2 SASEGT. V lost 3 bases and J lost 4, with 24 bases in between. The CDR3 contains 18 residues. CDR3 region: CASSDRSGYEFAVTEAFF. The CDR3 nucleotides read TGTGCCAGCAGTGACAGGTCAGGTTACGAGTTCGCCGTCACTGAAGCTTTCTTT.

The chain combines TRBV5-1 with TRBJ2-3; 7 bases match TRBD2. V shed 6 bases and J 0 bases; nucleotides not matched to a gene: 16. Germline CDR1 reads SGHRS; CDR2 reads YFSETQ. The CDR3 runs to 18 residues. The CDR3 spells CASNIGGTTFLSTDTQYF. DNA for the CDR3: TGCGCCAGCAATATCGGAGGGACTACCTTTCTGAGCACAGATACGCAGTATTTT.

DNA for the CDR3: TGCGCCAGCGGGTCGACAGGGGAAGCTTTCTTT. This sequence encodes CASGSTGEAFF. The chain links TRBV5-1 to TRBJ1-1; 7 positions agree with TRBD1. Germline loops: CDR1 SGHRS, CDR2 YFSETQ. J gave up 8 bases and V 7 bases, and 5 bases lay outside the gene matches. There are 11 residues in the CDR3.

Written as DNA, the CDR3 is TGTGCCAGCAGCCCGATTCGTACCGGGGAGCTGTTTTTT. Its protein product is CASSPIRTGELFF. This chain joins TRBV12-3 or TRBV12-4 and TRBJ2-2; D not certain. The CDR3 spans 13 residues. Trimming took off 6 bases at V and 5 bases at J, with 10 bases between the two ends.

The chain links TRBV3-1 (or the pseudogene TRBV3-2) to TRBJ2-3; the D gene is possibly TRBD2 (5 bases). The germline V gene has CDR1 LGHDT and CDR2 YNNKEL (reference sequence). V was shortened by 1 base and J by 5 bases, with 10 bases between the two germline ends. The CDR3 covers 14 residues. CDR3 region: CASSQVAGEDTQYF. In DNA, the CDR3 is TGTGCCAGCAGCCAAGTGGCGGGCGAAGATACGCAGTATTTT.

V and J are TRBV18 and TRBJ1-4; D is ambiguous. V was clipped by 3 bases and J by 8 bases, with 4 bases between them. The germline V gene encodes CDR1 KGHSH and CDR2 LQKENI. The CDR3 consists of 11 residues. The CDR3 DNA sequence: TGTGCCAGCTCACCGGGAGAAAAACTGTTTTTT. The encoded protein is CASSPGEKLFF.

J is TRBJ1-2 and V is TRBV6-5; D possibly corresponds to TRBD1 (5 bases). The CDR3 is 14 amino acids. The germline V gene has CDR1 MNHEY and CDR2 SVGAGI. V lost 6 bases and J 8 bases, leaving 19 bases between the germline ends. CDR3 DNA sequence: TGTGCCAGCAGGAATCCGGGACGAGAGGGAGGCTACACCTTC. Protein: CASRNPGREGGYTF.

This chain uses TRBV7-6 with TRBJ1-2; no clear D gene. Per the germline V gene, CDR1 is SGHVS and CDR2 is FNYEAQ. V lost 6 bases and J lost 5, with 13 bases in between. This CDR3 has 13 residues. This chain's CDR3 is CASSWGEKYGYTF. The CDR3 DNA sequence: TGTGCCAGCAGTTGGGGAGAAAAATATGGCTACACCTTC.

The rearrangement joins TRBV18 to TRBJ1-4, with 7 bases identical to TRBD1. The CDR3 is 15 residues long. Germline CDR1 is KGHSH and CDR2 is LQKENI. With 8 bases clipped from V and 5 bases from J, the junction kept 11 bases outside the gene matches. The CDR3 region is CASRRGGTENEKLFF. CDR3 nucleotides: TGTGCCAGCCGACGTGGGGGGACAGAGAATGAAAAACTGTTTTTT.

Only one count was recorded for this clone. The genes are TRBV5-1 and TRBJ1-5; no reliable D call. The germline V gene encodes CDR1 SGHRS and CDR2 YFSETQ. Between the trimmed V and J ends, which lost 0 bases and 4 bases, there was a span of 5 bases. The CDR3 consists of 13 residues. This CDR3 is CASSLGDNQPQHF. The DNA for the CDR3 is TGCGCCAGCAGCTTGGGGGATAATCAGCCCCAGCATTTT.

This chain uses TRBV5-1 with TRBJ1-6; 8 nucleotides align to TRBD1. Trimming cost V 3 bases and J 7 bases; bases outside gene matches: 3. Germline V gives CDR1 SGHRS, CDR2 YFSETQ. The CDR3 has 14 amino acids. The CDR3 nucleotides are TGCGCCAGCAGCTACCGACAGGGGAATTCACCCCTCCACTTT. Protein sequence: CASSYRQGNSPLHF.

The chain combines TRBV7-9 with TRBJ2-2; D is undetermined. The CDR3 consists of 14 residues. The germline V gene has CDR1 SEHNR and CDR2 FQNEAQ (reference sequence). V was clipped by 3 bases and J by 4 bases, with 9 bases between them. CDR3 in amino acids: CASSFQRTTGELFF. The CDR3 coding sequence is TGTGCCAGCAGCTTCCAAAGAACCACCGGGGAGCTGTTTTTT.

As DNA, the CDR3 is TGTGCCTGGAGTGAACGGGTTTTCAATCAGCCCCAGCATTTT. It specifies CAWSERVFNQPQHF. This sequence joins TRBV30 and TRBJ1-5; D is uncertain. Germline V gives CDR1 GTSNPN, CDR2 SVGIG (reference sequence). The CDR3 runs to 14 residues. The V gene lost 1 base and the J gene lost 3 bases, with 10 bases spanning the gap.

The chain joins TRBV6-2 or TRBV6-3 to TRBJ1-6, with a weak D call TRBD1 (6 bases). Germline assignment: CDR1 MNHEY and CDR2 SVGEGT. The V and J ends lost 2 bases and 9 bases respectively, with 14 bases between them. CDR3 size: 15 residues. CDR3 loop: CASSYSQGSLSPLHF. CDR3 coding DNA: TGTGCCAGCAGTTACAGTCAGGGGTCCCTTTCACCCCTCCACTTT.

The chain combines TRBV9 with TRBJ1-4; D possibly corresponds to TRBD1 (6 bases). The ends were cut back, 3 bases at V and 4 bases at J, with 7 bases in the middle. The CDR3 is 13 residues long. Germline-derived CDR1 and CDR2 are SGDLS and YYNGEE. The CDR3: CASSGTDNEKLFF. For the CDR3, the DNA is TGTGCCAGCAGCGGGACAGATAATGAAAAACTGTTTTTT.

The CDR3 sequence is CASSLKGTEVEAFF. The CDR3 bases are TGTGCCAGCAGCTTAAAGGGAACTGAAGTTGAAGCTTTCTTT. The J gene is TRBJ1-1, the V gene TRBV5-5; no clear D gene. The V gene's germline CDR1 is SGHKS and CDR2 YYEKEE (reference sequence). Trimming left V 2 bases short and J 7 bases short, with 15 bases between. The CDR3 has 14 residues. The entire variable domain, with the rest obtained from reference TRBV5-5 and TRBJ1-1, is as follows: DAGVTQSPTHLIKTRGQQVTLRCSPISGHKSVSWYQQVLGQGPQFIFQYYEKEERGRGNFPDRFSARQFPNYSSELNVNALLLGDSALYLCASSLKGTEVEAFFGQGTRLTVV.

This chain uses TRBV19 with TRBJ1-6; D not certain. There are 14 residues in the CDR3. CDR1 and CDR2 (germline): LNHDA, SQIVND (reference sequence). The V end lost 6 bases, the J end lost 4 bases, and 10 bases lay between the germline ends. CDR3 nucleotide sequence: TGTGCCAGTAGGGAGGGATCATATAATTCACCCCTCCACTTT. This translates into CASREGSYNSPLHF.